The clone carrying this TCR beta chain was picked up many times. This sample was included in a study of beta chain features in type 1 diabetes. This CDR3 has 18 residues. CDR1 and CDR2 (germline): SGHTA, FQGNSA. V lost 7 bases, J lost 4 bases, and 14 bases stayed unmatched. The investigators reverse transcribed all of the isolated RNA, so they sequenced expressed TCRB transcripts. TCRdb's copy holds only in-frame clones and misses some; the assay was immunoSEQ multiplex PCR. This sample has some 150,000 clones, with 6.9% found just once. Sequencing input: central memory CD4+ T cells from blood. The chain links TRBV7-2 to TRBJ2-6; 9 nucleotides match TRBD2. The TCR was taken from a woman in her 30s in good health. The CDR3 DNA reads as TGTGCCAGCATCTCGGGGGTTAGCGGGAGCACCGGGGCCAACGTCCTGACTTTC. Amino acids: CASISGVSGSTGANVLTF. Full variable domain (rest looked up from reference TRBV7-2 and TRBJ2-6): GAGVSQSPSNKVTEKGKDVELRCDPISGHTALYWYRQSLGQGLEFLIYFQGNSAPDKSGLPSDRFSAERTGGSVSTLTIQRTQQEDSAVYLCASISGVSGSTGANVLTFGAGSRLTVL.